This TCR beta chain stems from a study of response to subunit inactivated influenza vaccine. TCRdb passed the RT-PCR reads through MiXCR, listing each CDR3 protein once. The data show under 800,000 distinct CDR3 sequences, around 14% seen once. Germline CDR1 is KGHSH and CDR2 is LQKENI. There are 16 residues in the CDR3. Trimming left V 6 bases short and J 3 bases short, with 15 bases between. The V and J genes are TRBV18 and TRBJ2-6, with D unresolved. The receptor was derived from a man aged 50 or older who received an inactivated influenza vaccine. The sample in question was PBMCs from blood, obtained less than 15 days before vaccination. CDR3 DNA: TGTGCCAGCTCCCACACCTCTGTGGATGGGGCCAACGTCCTGACTTTC. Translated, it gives CASSHTSVDGANVLTF.